Reported below is one T cell receptor beta chain. Its recognized antigen is unknown. Base qualities are not recorded, but no much larger clone differs from it by a single base. This sample was taken from a study of blood T cell repertoires in COVID-19 (TCRdb year 2020). In terms of the full investigation: The collaborator samples originated in the United States, Italy and Spain and spanned the acute and convalescent phases of COVID-19. Samples were obtained from the ongoing ImmuneRACE study (first 160 participants) and from over 1,000 subjects provided by 6 global collaborators. The repertoires were released in a freely available public database intended as a resource for research on the immune response to SARS-CoV-2. The material from the prospective study consisted of cDNA or gDNA derived from T cells, B-cell-depleted T cells, or PBMCs. Nearly every sample came with metadata listing a de-identified subject ID, COVID-19 status, age in years and sex. Subjects who had been exposed to COVID-19, were actively infected with it, or had recovered from it provided the deeply sampled blood TCRbeta repertoires that made up the dataset. HLA class I and class II types, where available, came from metadata supplied by the sample provider rather than from assay-based typing. Broad study findings and their caveats: The amount of clinical and demographic metadata varied by source and participant and was provided uncurated.

The immunoSEQ Assay, a bias-controlled multiplex PCR, was used to amplify TCRbeta CDR3 regions from genomic DNA. The source study handled its data this way. The number of nucleated cells in each sample was estimated by amplification of reference gene primers within the assay. To quantify the absolute abundance of each unique TCRbeta CDR3 rearrangement, sequence reads were collapsed and filtered. For each sample, productive Simpson clonality was calculated by taking the square root of Simpson's diversity index across productive rearrangements. As stored in TCRdb, this immuneACCESS dataset retains in-frame rearrangements with V and J assigned. A fraction of the clones does not appear; measured against another copy, unresolved V genes explain less than half of the discrepancy, and the remainder lacks a known reason. V, J and clone size are taken as reported in that table, and D and trimming were inferred from the DNA itself. For this sample there are roughly 130,000 clones; 70% to 85% appear just once. The ten largest clones take up 12% of the sample.

Whole blood was collected in K2EDTA tubes by collaborating institutions according to the institutions' own protocols. Collaborator samples were shipped for TCRbeta analysis as frozen whole blood, isolated PBMCs, or DNA extracted from either sample type. From its cysteine to its phenylalanine, the CDR3 spans 15 amino acids. CDR3 DNA is the only sequence kept; it has 45 bases, read in frame from the first base. Relative to germline, V is 0 bases shorter and J is 4 bases shorter, with 13 bases between their ends. CDR1 and CDR2, per the germline V gene, are SGHDT and YYEEEE. The TCR comes from a woman aged 55 to 70 with acute or convalescent COVID-19. Sequencing used peripheral blood. The rearrangement joined TRBV5-6 to TRBJ1-2, and perhaps TRBD1 as D gene, on 5 matching bases. CDR3 sequence: CASSLGRGKSYGYTF. The DNA reads as follows: TGTGCCAGCAGCTTGGGACGGGGGAAGAGCTATGGCTACACCTTC.